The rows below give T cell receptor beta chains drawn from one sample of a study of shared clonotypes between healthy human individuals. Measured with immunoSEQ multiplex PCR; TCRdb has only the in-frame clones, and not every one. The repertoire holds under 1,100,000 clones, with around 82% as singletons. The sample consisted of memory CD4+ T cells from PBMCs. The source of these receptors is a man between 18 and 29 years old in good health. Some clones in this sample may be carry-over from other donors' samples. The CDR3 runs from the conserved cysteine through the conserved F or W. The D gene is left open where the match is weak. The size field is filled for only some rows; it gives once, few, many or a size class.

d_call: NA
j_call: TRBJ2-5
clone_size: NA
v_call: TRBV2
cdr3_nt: TGTGCCACCACGCTGTGGGGGGGCAGCCAAGAGACCCAGTACTTC
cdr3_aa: CATTLWGGSQETQYF

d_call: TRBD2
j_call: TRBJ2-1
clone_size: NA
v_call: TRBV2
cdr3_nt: TGTGCCAGCACCCAATTAGCGGGAATGGGTGAGCAGTTCTTC
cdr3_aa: CASTQLAGMGEQFF

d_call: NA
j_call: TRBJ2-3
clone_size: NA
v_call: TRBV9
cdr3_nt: TGTGCCAGCAGCGTAGGTGAGGGATACTACACAGATACGCAGTATTTT
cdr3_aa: CASSVGEGYYTDTQYF

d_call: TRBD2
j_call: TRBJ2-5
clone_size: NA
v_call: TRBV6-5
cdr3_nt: TGTGCCAGCATCCAGAGGAGCGGGAGAAGGGAGACCCAGTACTTC
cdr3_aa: CASIQRSGRRETQYF

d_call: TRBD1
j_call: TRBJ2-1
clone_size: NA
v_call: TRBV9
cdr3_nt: TGTGCCAGCTCAGGAACCGGGACAGGTTTTCGGAATGAGCAGTTCTTC
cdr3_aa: CASSGTGTGFRNEQFF

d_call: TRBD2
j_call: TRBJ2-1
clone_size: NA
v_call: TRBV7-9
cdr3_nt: TGTGCCAGCAGCACTAGCGGGAGGGCGGTCGAGCAGTTCTTC
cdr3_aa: CASSTSGRAVEQFF

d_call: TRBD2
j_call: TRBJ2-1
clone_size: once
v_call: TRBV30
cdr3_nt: TGTGCCTGGAGTGGAGGAGCGGGAGCCTACAATGAGCAGTTCTTC
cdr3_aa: CAWSGGAGAYNEQFF

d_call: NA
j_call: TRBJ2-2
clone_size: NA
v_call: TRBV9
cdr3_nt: TGTGCCAGCAGCCCCAGAGGGTTGATCACCGGGGAGCTGTTTTTT
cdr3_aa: CASSPRGLITGELFF

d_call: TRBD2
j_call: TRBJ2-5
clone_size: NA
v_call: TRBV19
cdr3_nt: TGTGCCAGTAGTATATCATCTCTAGCGGCATCACAAGAGACCCAGTACTTC
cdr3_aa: CASSISSLAASQETQYF

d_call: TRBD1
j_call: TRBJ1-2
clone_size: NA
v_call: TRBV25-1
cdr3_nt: TGTGCCAGCAGTGATCGGACAGGGAGCGGCTACACCTTC
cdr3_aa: CASSDRTGSGYTF

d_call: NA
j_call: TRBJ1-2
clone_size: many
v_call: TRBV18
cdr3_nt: TGTGCCAGCTCACCTGAGGAAGGCTATGGCTACACCTTC
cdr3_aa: CASSPEEGYGYTF

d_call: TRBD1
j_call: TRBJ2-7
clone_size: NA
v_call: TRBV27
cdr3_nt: TGTGCCAGCAGTTTATCTTGGACAGGGAACCACGAGCAGTACTTC
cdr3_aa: CASSLSWTGNHEQYF

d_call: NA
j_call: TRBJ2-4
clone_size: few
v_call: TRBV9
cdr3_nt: TGTGCCAGCAGCCCAAGGGGGGGAGGGCCCGTGGCCAAAAACATTCAGTACTTC
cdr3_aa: CASSPRGGGPVAKNIQYF

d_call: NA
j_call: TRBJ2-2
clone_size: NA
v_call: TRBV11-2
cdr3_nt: TGTGCCAGCAGCCCCGTATCTGGGACCGGGGAGCTGTTTTTT
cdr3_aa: CASSPVSGTGELFF

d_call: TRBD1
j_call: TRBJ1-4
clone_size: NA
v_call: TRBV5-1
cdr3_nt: TGCGCCAGCAGCCTGGGGACAGGGGACGAAAAACTGTTTTTT
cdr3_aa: CASSLGTGDEKLFF

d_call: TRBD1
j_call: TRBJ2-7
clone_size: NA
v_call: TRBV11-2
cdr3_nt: TGTGCCAGCAGCGACCCGGGACAGGGGGCTTCCTACGAGCAGTACTTC
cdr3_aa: CASSDPGQGASYEQYF

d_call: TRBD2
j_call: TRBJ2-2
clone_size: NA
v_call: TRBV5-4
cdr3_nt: TGTGCCAGCAGCTTGGGGGCGGGAGCAGCCGGGGAGCTGTTTTTT
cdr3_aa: CASSLGAGAAGELFF

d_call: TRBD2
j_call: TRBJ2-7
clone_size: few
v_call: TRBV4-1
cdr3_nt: TGCGCCAGCAGCCAGTGGGGACTAGCGGGAGGGGCCTCCTACGAGCAGTACTTC
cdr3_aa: CASSQWGLAGGASYEQYF

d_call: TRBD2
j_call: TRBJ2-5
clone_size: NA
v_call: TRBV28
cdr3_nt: TGTGCCAGCAGCCCCGGACTAGCGGGAGGTAGGGAGACCCAGTACTTC
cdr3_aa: CASSPGLAGGRETQYF

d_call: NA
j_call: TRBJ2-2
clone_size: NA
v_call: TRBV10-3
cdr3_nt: TGTGCCATCAGTCGAGGGGACCCATACGCCGGGGAGCTGTTTTTT
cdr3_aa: CAISRGDPYAGELFF

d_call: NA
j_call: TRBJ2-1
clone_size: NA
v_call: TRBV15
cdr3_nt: TGTGCCACCAGCAGGATAGCGAAATCGATGGGTGAGCAGTTCTTC
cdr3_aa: CATSRIAKSMGEQFF

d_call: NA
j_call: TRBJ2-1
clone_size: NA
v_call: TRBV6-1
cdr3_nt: TGTGCCAGCAGCGAAGCCTCCGGGACTCAGTCCTACAATGAGCAGTTCTTC
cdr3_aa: CASSEASGTQSYNEQFF

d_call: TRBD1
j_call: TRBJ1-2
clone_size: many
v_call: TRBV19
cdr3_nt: TGTGCCAGTAGCCGGACAGGGAATGGCTACACCTTC
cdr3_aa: CASSRTGNGYTF

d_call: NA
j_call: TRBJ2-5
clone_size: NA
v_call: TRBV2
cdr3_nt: TGTGCCAGCAGGTTTAGGGGGGAGACCCAGTACTTC
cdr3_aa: CASRFRGETQYF

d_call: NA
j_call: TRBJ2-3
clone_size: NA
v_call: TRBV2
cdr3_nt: TGTGCCAGCAGTGAGGGGGGGCAGGATACGCAGTATTTT
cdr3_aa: CASSEGGQDTQYF

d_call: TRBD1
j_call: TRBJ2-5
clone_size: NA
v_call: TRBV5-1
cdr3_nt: TGCGCCAGCAGCCCCGGGACAGGGGTCAAGACCCAGTACTTC
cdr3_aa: CASSPGTGVKTQYF

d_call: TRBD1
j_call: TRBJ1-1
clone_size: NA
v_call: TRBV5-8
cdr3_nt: TGTGCCAGCAGCCGGGACAGGGTGAACACTGAAGCTTTCTTT
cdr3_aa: CASSRDRVNTEAFF

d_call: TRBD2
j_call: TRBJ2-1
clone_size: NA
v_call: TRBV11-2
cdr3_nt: TGTGCCAGCAGCTTGGCGAACGGACTAGCGGCCTTCGGCAATGAGCAGTTCTTC
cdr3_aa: CASSLANGLAAFGNEQFF